The 20 T cell receptor beta chains below all came from one sample that was sequenced in a study of T cell responses to AZD1222 COVID-19 vaccine. TCRdb's table, derived via immunoSEQ multiplex PCR, lists solely in-frame clones and lacks some. Of fewer than 150,000 clones listed, 80% to 95% are singletons. The specimen comprised peripheral blood, sampled on day 0 of AZD1222 vaccination. Receptors were obtained from an adult in good health.

The chain is built from TRBV6-1 and TRBJ2-3; D could derive from TRBD1 or TRBD2 (6 bases each). CDR1 is MNHNS, CDR2 SASEGT, per germline. The CDR3 length is 17 residues. V dropped 4 bases and J dropped 5 bases, with 22 bases sitting between them. Here the CDR3 reads CASSGQFGGLSGDTQYF. In DNA, the CDR3 is TGTGCCAGCAGTGGACAATTTGGGGGGCTGAGCGGAGATACGCAGTATTTT.

The V and J genes are TRBV7-9 and TRBJ2-3; D gene ambiguous. Germline V gene sequence: CDR1 SEHNR, CDR2 FQNEAQ (reference sequence). Trimming took 1 base from V and 1 from J, leaving 6 bases between them. The CDR3 sequence is 14 residues long. The CDR3 nucleotides read TGTGCCAGCAGCTTAGTTGGAGGCACAGATACGCAGTATTTT. Translating it yields CASSLVGGTDTQYF.

This clone was counted once. The rearrangement joins TRBV3-1 (or the pseudogene TRBV3-2) to TRBJ2-5; 8 positions match TRBD2. V was pared by 1 base and J by 4 bases, with 5 bases of the junction left unmatched. The germline V gene has CDR1 LGHDT and CDR2 YNNKEL (reference sequence). The CDR3 sequence is 15 residues long. The CDR3 region has the DNA TGTGCCAGCAGCCAAGGCGGGAGGAGTCGAGAGACCCAGTACTTC. Translated: CASSQGGRSRETQYF.

The gene calls are TRBV2 and TRBJ2-1; D uncertain. This CDR3 region has 12 residues. CDR1 is SNHLY and CDR2 is FYNNEI in the germline V gene. V was clipped by 8 bases and J by 6 bases, with 11 bases between them. This CDR3 reads CASAKRTNEQFF. CDR3 nucleotides: TGTGCCAGCGCTAAAAGGACCAATGAGCAGTTCTTC.

CDR3 protein: CASSEGQGVLNTEAFF. The CDR3 DNA reads TGTGCCAGCAGTGAGGGTCAGGGGGTGCTAAACACTGAAGCTTTCTTT. This rearrangement joins TRBV6-4 to TRBJ1-1, with 7 bases that match TRBD1. The CDR3 contains 16 residues. Germline lookup yields CDR1 MRHNA and CDR2 SNTAGT. Losses at the gene ends were 3 bases for V and 2 bases for J; bases not matched to a gene: 9.

The table lists this clone with a count of one. A read error may produce the germline difference seen at one junction end. V gene TRBV7-7 combines with J gene TRBJ2-5; D is undetermined. Germline V gene data show CDR1 as SSHAT and CDR2 as FNYEAQ (reference sequence). The CDR3 spans 14 residues. The CDR3 protein is CASSLIDRPETQYF. CDR3 bases: TGTGCTAGCAGCTTAATAGACCGCCCCGAGACCCAGTACTTC. The whole variable domain, filled in from reference TRBV7-7 and TRBJ2-5, reads GAGVSQSPRYKVTKRGQDVTLRCDPISSHATLYWYQQALGQGPEFLTYFNYEAQPDKSGLPSDRFSAERPEGSISTLTIQRTEQRDSAMYRCASSLIDRPETQYFGPGTRLLVL.

CDR3 protein: CASSYSGTGKYGYTF. The CDR3 nucleotides read TGTGCCAGCAGTTATTCCGGGACAGGCAAATATGGCTACACCTTC. This sequence joins TRBV6-5 and TRBJ1-2; 8 positions agree with TRBD1. Germline CDR1 reads MNHEY; CDR2 reads SVGAGI. Trimming cost V 3 bases and J 5 bases; bases outside gene matches: 8. The CDR3 is 15 amino acids.

The chain employs TRBV19 and TRBJ1-5; maybe TRBD1 (5 bases). The germline V gene has CDR1 LNHDA and CDR2 SQIVND (reference sequence). Trimming cost V 5 bases and J 5 bases, with 19 bases left between them. This CDR3 is built from 16 residues. The CDR3 region has the DNA TGTGCCAGTAGTGGCCGGGACGAAGGGGACCATCAGCCCCAGCATTTT. Translating gives CASSGRDEGDHQPQHF.

The chain employs TRBV4-3 and TRBJ1-4, with unresolved D. Per germline, CDR1 LGHNA and CDR2 YSLEER. CDR3 size: 12 residues. V was clipped by 0 bases and J by 10 bases, with 6 bases between them. The CDR3 region is CASSQDGRKLFF. Written as DNA, the CDR3 is TGCGCCAGCAGCCAAGACGGCCGAAAACTGTTTTTT.

In this sample, this clone turned up a few times. The chain links TRBV5-1 to TRBJ1-2; 9 nucleotides agree with TRBD1. The CDR3 has 15 residues. CDR1 is SGHRS, CDR2 YFSETQ, per germline. The trim removed 4 bases at V and 8 bases at J, leaving 12 bases unmatched. The DNA for the CDR3 is TGCGCCAGCAGCGTGCTTCCGGGACAGGGTCTGGGCTACACCTTC. It is translated as CASSVLPGQGLGYTF.

The V call is TRBV5-4, the J call TRBJ2-5, with D possibly called TRBD1 or TRBD2 (5 bases each). Germline V gene sequence: CDR1 SGHNT, CDR2 YYREEE (reference sequence). V dropped 0 bases and J dropped 5 bases, with 14 bases sitting between them. The CDR3 contains 15 residues. CDR3 amino acids: CASSLGGVSGETQYF. The CDR3 DNA follows: TGTGCCAGCAGCTTGGGAGGGGTGAGTGGGGAGACCCAGTACTTC.

This clone has just a few counts. V gene TRBV6-2 or TRBV6-3 combines with J gene TRBJ2-7; the D gene could be TRBD1 or TRBD2 (5 bases each). Germline V gene data show CDR1 as MNHEY and CDR2 as SVGEGT. V dropped 0 bases and J dropped 3 bases, with 15 bases sitting between them. This CDR3 is 16 amino acids long. The CDR3 region has the DNA TGTGCCAGCAGTTACTCGGGGGAAGTGAAGGTCTACGAGCAGTACTTC. This encodes CASSYSGEVKVYEQYF.

The V call is TRBV9, the J call TRBJ2-5; possible D gene TRBD2, 6 bases. CDR1 is SGDLS, CDR2 YYNGEE, per germline. This CDR3 is 16 amino acids long. V lost 0 bases to trimming and J lost 2 bases, with 14 bases between them. The CDR3 DNA sequence: TGTGCCAGCAGCGTAGGGGCTAGCGCCTATCAAGAGACCCAGTACTTC. Amino acid sequence: CASSVGASAYQETQYF.

This clone is a singleton in its sample. The V call is TRBV2, the J call TRBJ2-2; 7 positions agree with TRBD2. The CDR3 covers 16 residues. Losses at the gene ends were 10 bases for V and 1 base for J; bases not matched to a gene: 12. In germline, CDR1 is SNHLY, CDR2 FYNNEI. The CDR3 protein is CAITTPSGMNTGELFF. DNA of the CDR3: TGTGCCATCACCACTCCCAGCGGGATGAACACCGGGGAGCTGTTTTTT.

This chain connects TRBV2 to TRBJ2-7, with D possibly matching TRBD2 (6 bases). Germline V CDR1 and CDR2: SNHLY, FYNNEI. Trimming left V 10 bases short and J 6 bases short, with 16 bases between. CDR3 length: 12 amino acids. CDR3 in DNA: TGTGCCACTAGCTTAATTAGCGGCGAGCAGTACTTC. Its protein is CATSLISGEQYF.

The gene calls are TRBV19 and TRBJ2-7, with a tentative D call TRBD2 (6 bases). This CDR3 has 15 amino acids. The germline gives CDR1 LNHDA, CDR2 SQIVND (reference sequence). V lost 3 bases and J lost 6, with 18 bases in between. In nucleotides, the CDR3 is TGTGCCAGTAGTATCGCGGGGACGCGGCCGGGCGAGCAGTACTTC. It encodes CASSIAGTRPGEQYF.

V gene TRBV19 combines with J gene TRBJ2-3; possibly TRBD1 for D (5 bases). The CDR3 totals 13 residues. CDR1 and CDR2 from the germline V gene are LNHDA and SQIVND (reference sequence). V lost 3 bases to trimming and J lost 3 bases, with 7 bases between them. The CDR3 coding sequence is TGTGCCAGTAGTATCAGGGTTACAGATACGCAGTATTTT. Translated: CASSIRVTDTQYF. Together with reference TRBV19 and TRBJ2-3, the CDR3 gives the full variable domain: DGGITQSPKYLFRKEGQNVTLSCEQNLNHDAMYWYRQDPGQGLRLIYYSQIVNDFQKGDIAEGYSVSREKKESFPLTVTSAQKNPTAFYLCASSIRVTDTQYFGPGTRLTVL.

The J gene is TRBJ1-1, the V gene TRBV11-2; the D gene is possibly TRBD1 (5 bases). The germline V and J ends were trimmed by 2 bases and 1 base, with 17 bases remaining between them. The CDR3 has 17 amino acids. CDR1 and CDR2 (germline): SGHAT, FQNNGV. This CDR3 reads CASSLNRRGRWNTEAFF. The DNA of the CDR3 is TGTGCCAGCAGCTTAAACCGACGGGGCCGCTGGAACACTGAAGCTTTCTTT.

This chain uses TRBV27 with TRBJ2-7; D not certain. Trimming took 5 bases from V and 1 from J, leaving 9 bases between them. CDR3 length: 13 residues. CDR1 and CDR2 from the germline V gene are MNHEY and SMNVEV (reference sequence). The CDR3, as DNA: TGTGCCAGCAGTCCCGGGTTTTCCTACGAGCAGTACTTC. Its translation is CASSPGFSYEQYF.

This chain uses TRBV27 with TRBJ1-2, with 8 bases lining up with TRBD1. J was trimmed by 6 bases and V by 3 bases; bases with no gene match: 12. The CDR3 has 16 amino acids. Germline V gene data show CDR1 as MNHEY and CDR2 as SMNVEV (reference sequence). CDR3 bases: TGTGCCAGCAGTTTGGGTTTTCCGGACAGGGAGGATGGCTACACCTTC. Translated: CASSLGFPDREDGYTF.